These T cell receptor beta chains were read from a single sample in a study of blood T cell repertoires in COVID-19. Here immunoSEQ multiplex PCR was the method, and the copy in TCRdb shows in-frame clones only, minus some. The table shows 400,000 to 500,000 clones, with roughly 90% occurring only once. Sequencing was performed on PBMCs or T cells enriched from blood (not recorded which). The origin of the receptors is a woman aged 18-29 years who had been exposed to COVID-19. Each CDR3 is given with its conserved first and last residue. A D gene is named only where the DNA matches it firmly. Size is stated for part of the rows, as once, few or many counts, or as a class when the clone is expanded.

D: TRBD2
V: TRBV19
size: NA
J: TRBJ2-1
DNA: TGTGCCAGTAGCCGTCTAGCGGGATCTCACAATGAGCAGTTCTTC
CDR3: CASSRLAGSHNEQFF

D: TRBD2
V: TRBV3-1/TRBV3-2
size: once
J: TRBJ2-5
DNA: TGTGCCAGCAGCCGCCCGACTAGCGGAAGAGAGACCCAGTACTTC
CDR3: CASSRPTSGRETQYF

D: TRBD1
V: TRBV5-4
size: few
J: TRBJ1-5
DNA: TGTGCCAGCAGCTTGGGGGGGACAGGGACTCAGCCCCAGCATTTT
CDR3: CASSLGGTGTQPQHF

D: TRBD1
V: TRBV2
size: NA
J: TRBJ2-5
DNA: TGTGCCAGCAGTCCGGGACAGGGGGCCTCCCAAGAGACCCAGTACTTC
CDR3: CASSPGQGASQETQYF

D: TRBD2
V: TRBV30
size: NA
J: TRBJ2-1
DNA: TGTGCCTGGAGTGTCTCCGGGGGGGATGAGCAGTTCTTC
CDR3: CAWSVSGGDEQFF

D: TRBD2
V: TRBV9
size: NA
J: TRBJ2-1
DNA: TGTGCCAGCAGCGTAGGGACCCGTACTAGCGGGGGAATGGCGGGATACGTTGAGCAGTTCTTC
CDR3: CASSVGTRTSGGMAGYVEQFF

D: NA
V: TRBV5-1
size: NA
J: TRBJ1-5
DNA: TGCGCCAGCAGTGGAGGGATAGATCAGCCCCAGCATTTT
CDR3: CASSGGIDQPQHF

D: TRBD1
V: TRBV19
size: NA
J: TRBJ2-7
DNA: TGTGCCAGTAGGGCCGGGACAGGGATAGTACAGTACTTC
CDR3: CASRAGTGIVQYF

D: NA
V: TRBV18
size: once
J: TRBJ2-6
DNA: TGTGCCAGCTCAGCTCAAATGGGGGCGTCCGGGGCCAACGTCCTGACTTTC
CDR3: CASSAQMGASGANVLTF

D: NA
V: TRBV11-1
size: NA
J: TRBJ2-1
DNA: TGTGCCAGCAGCTTCGTCCGCCAGAGGTACAATGAGCAGTTCTTC
CDR3: CASSFVRQRYNEQFF

D: TRBD1
V: TRBV5-1
size: NA
J: TRBJ2-5
DNA: TGCGCCAGCAGCTTGAAGAAGTTGATTAGCCGGACAGGGGCTCAAGAGACCCAGTACTTC
CDR3: CASSLKKLISRTGAQETQYF

D: TRBD1
V: TRBV5-4
size: NA
J: TRBJ1-1
DNA: TGTGCCAGCAGCGCCAACGACAGGGATACTGAAGCTTTCTTT
CDR3: CASSANDRDTEAFF

D: TRBD2
V: TRBV2
size: once
J: TRBJ2-1
DNA: TGTGCCAGCAGTCTCGGACTAGCGGGAGGGTTTAATGAGCAGTTCTTC
CDR3: CASSLGLAGGFNEQFF

D: NA
V: TRBV19
size: NA
J: TRBJ1-3
DNA: TGTGCCAGTAGTAGTCGCGGACTCTCTGGAAACACCATATATTTT
CDR3: CASSSRGLSGNTIYF

D: TRBD2
V: TRBV18
size: NA
J: TRBJ2-3
DNA: TGTGCCAGCTCAGCGACTAGCGGGACGAGCACAGATACGCAGTATTTT
CDR3: CASSATSGTSTDTQYF

D: NA
V: TRBV29-1
size: NA
J: TRBJ2-7
DNA: TGCAGCGTTGGTGAGGGCAGCTCCTACGAGCAGTACTTC
CDR3: CSVGEGSSYEQYF

D: NA
V: TRBV27
size: NA
J: TRBJ1-6
DNA: TGTGCCAGCAGTCTCTTTAATTCACCCCTCCACTTT
CDR3: CASSLFNSPLHF

D: TRBD1
V: TRBV7-9
size: NA
J: TRBJ2-5
DNA: TGTGCCAGCAGCTCGATAGGGACAGGGCCTCTCGAGACCCAGTACTTC
CDR3: CASSSIGTGPLETQYF

D: NA
V: TRBV7-6
size: NA
J: TRBJ2-2
DNA: TGTGCCAGCAGCTTAGCTGGCGGCTCCGGGGAGCTGTTTTTT
CDR3: CASSLAGGSGELFF

D: TRBD2
V: TRBV4-2
size: NA
J: TRBJ2-7
DNA: TGTGCCAGCAGCCAAGCCCGACTAGCGGGGGGGGAGGGAGAGCAGTACTTC
CDR3: CASSQARLAGGEGEQYF

D: TRBD1
V: TRBV5-1
size: NA
J: TRBJ2-2
DNA: TGCGCCAGCAGCCCCCCAGGGGGAAACACCGGGGAGCTGTTTTTT
CDR3: CASSPPGGNTGELFF

D: TRBD1
V: TRBV28
size: NA
J: TRBJ2-5
DNA: TGTGCCAGCAGACAGGGGCGCAGGGAGACCCAGTACTTC
CDR3: CASRQGRRETQYF

D: NA
V: TRBV7-9
size: NA
J: TRBJ2-3
DNA: TGTGCCAGCAGAATTCAAAGCCCCACAGATACGCAGTATTTT
CDR3: CASRIQSPTDTQYF

D: TRBD2
V: TRBV19
size: NA
J: TRBJ2-3
DNA: TGTGCCAGTTCCACTGAGAGCGGGGGGGCCGGCACAGATACGCAGTATTTT
CDR3: CASSTESGGAGTDTQYF

D: NA
V: TRBV13
size: NA
J: TRBJ1-6
DNA: TGTGCCAGCAGCTCCCGATTGAGGAATTCACCCCTCCACTTT
CDR3: CASSSRLRNSPLHF

D: TRBD1
V: TRBV25-1
size: NA
J: TRBJ2-7
DNA: TGTGCCAGCAGAAAATCGGGGACAGGGTACTACGAGCAGTACTTC
CDR3: CASRKSGTGYYEQYF

D: NA
V: TRBV28
size: NA
J: TRBJ1-5
DNA: TGTGCCAGCAGTCCCTCCGGGGGTGCGGGGCAGCCCCAGCATTTT
CDR3: CASSPSGGAGQPQHF

D: NA
V: TRBV18
size: NA
J: TRBJ1-1
DNA: TGTGCCAGCTCTCATGTCCGAAGTGGGGAGACTGAAGCTTTCTTT
CDR3: CASSHVRSGETEAFF

D: TRBD2
V: TRBV15
size: NA
J: TRBJ2-5
DNA: TGTGCCACCAGCAGAACGACTAGCTCGCGAGAGACCCAGTACTTC
CDR3: CATSRTTSSRETQYF

D: NA
V: TRBV28
size: NA
J: TRBJ2-7
DNA: TGTGCCAGCAGTTACACCGTTGGCGGGCTTAAGTATCACGAGCAGTACTTC
CDR3: CASSYTVGGLKYHEQYF

D: NA
V: TRBV24-1
size: NA
J: TRBJ1-4
DNA: TGTGCCACCAGTGGTACCACAAACGAGGGAGGCAAACTGTTTTTT
CDR3: CATSGTTNEGGKLFF

D: TRBD1
V: TRBV19
size: once
J: TRBJ1-2
DNA: TGTGCCAGCAGGGACAGGTTCTATGGCTACACCTTC
CDR3: CASRDRFYGYTF

D: NA
V: TRBV5-1
size: NA
J: TRBJ1-2
DNA: TGCGCCAGCAGCACCGGGACTGCTAACTATGGCTACACCTTC
CDR3: CASSTGTANYGYTF

D: NA
V: TRBV2
size: NA
J: TRBJ2-3
DNA: TGTGCCAGCAGTGAAATTGGTGGCGGGAGCACAGATACGCAGTATTTT
CDR3: CASSEIGGGSTDTQYF

D: TRBD1
V: TRBV5-4
size: NA
J: TRBJ1-2
DNA: TGTGCCAGCAGCCAAGGGACAGGGGGAGATGGCTACACCTTC
CDR3: CASSQGTGGDGYTF

D: NA
V: TRBV4-1
size: NA
J: TRBJ2-7
DNA: TGCGCCAGCAGTAGACCGGGACTGCACTACGAGCAGTACTTC
CDR3: CASSRPGLHYEQYF

D: NA
V: TRBV24-1
size: NA
J: TRBJ1-5
DNA: TGTGCCACCAGTGATTTCTCCTCTCAGCCCCAGCATTTT
CDR3: CATSDFSSQPQHF

D: NA
V: TRBV19
size: NA
J: TRBJ2-7
DNA: TGTGCCAGTAGTACATCCGGGAAGACCTACGAGCAGTACTTC
CDR3: CASSTSGKTYEQYF

D: NA
V: TRBV21-1
size: NA
J: TRBJ1-6
DNA: TGTGCCAGCAGCAGCTCAGGGAGGATCTCACCCCTCCACTTT
CDR3: CASSSSGRISPLHF

D: NA
V: TRBV7-3
size: NA
J: TRBJ2-4
DNA: TGTGCCAGCAGCTTAGGTTTAGGGGCCTCAAACATTCAGTACTTC
CDR3: CASSLGLGASNIQYF

D: NA
V: TRBV13
size: NA
J: TRBJ1-1
DNA: TGTGCCAGCACTACCGTCCGAACTGAAGCTTTCTTT
CDR3: CASTTVRTEAFF

D: NA
V: TRBV4-3
size: NA
J: TRBJ1-2
DNA: TGCGCCAGCAGCCAAGATGCCAGGGTAGACTATGGCTACACCTTC
CDR3: CASSQDARVDYGYTF

D: NA
V: TRBV5-1
size: NA
J: TRBJ2-5
DNA: TGCGCCAGCAGCTTGGACAGTGGAGAGACCCAGTACTTC
CDR3: CASSLDSGETQYF

D: NA
V: TRBV10-3
size: NA
J: TRBJ2-1
DNA: TGTGCCATCAATGGCGGGACTTCGAATGAGCAGTTCTTC
CDR3: CAINGGTSNEQFF

D: TRBD2
V: TRBV4-3
size: NA
J: TRBJ2-5
DNA: TGCGCCAGCAGCCAAGAACAGCGGGGGGGCCGTGAGACCCAGTACTTC
CDR3: CASSQEQRGGRETQYF

D: TRBD2
V: TRBV5-1
size: NA
J: TRBJ2-1
DNA: TGCGCCAGCAGCACACTAGCGGGGGTCTACAATGAGCAGTTCTTC
CDR3: CASSTLAGVYNEQFF

D: TRBD2
V: TRBV28
size: NA
J: TRBJ2-2
DNA: TGTGCCAGCAGTTTATCGCTTTTAGCGGGAATAGGCGGGGAGCTGTTTTTT
CDR3: CASSLSLLAGIGGELFF

D: NA
V: TRBV6-5
size: NA
J: TRBJ2-7
DNA: TGTGCCAGCAGTTACGAGCGGGCTCAGTACTTC
CDR3: CASSYERAQYF

D: NA
V: TRBV7-9
size: NA
J: TRBJ2-7
DNA: TGTGCCAGCAGCTTTCGGGACAACGAAAAGCAGTACTTC
CDR3: CASSFRDNEKQYF

D: NA
V: TRBV14
size: few
J: TRBJ1-1
DNA: TGTGCCAGCAGCCAAGTCAGGGGCCCGTGGACTGAAGCTTTCTTT
CDR3: CASSQVRGPWTEAFF

D: NA
V: TRBV30
size: NA
J: TRBJ2-7
DNA: TGTGCCTGGAGTGCTGGACACATTTACGAGCAGTACTTC
CDR3: CAWSAGHIYEQYF

D: NA
V: TRBV7-9
size: NA
J: TRBJ1-1
DNA: TGTGCCAGCAGCTTACAGGCGATGAACACTGAAGCTTTCTTT
CDR3: CASSLQAMNTEAFF

D: NA
V: TRBV11-2
size: once
J: TRBJ1-6
DNA: TGTGCCAGCAGCTTACTGAATTCACCCCTCCACTTT
CDR3: CASSLLNSPLHF